One and the same sample provided the 25 T cell receptor beta chains below, sequenced in a study of blood T cell repertoires in COVID-19. The protocol was immunoSEQ multiplex PCR, while the TCRdb copy is restricted to in-frame clones and leaves out a portion. The sample records roughly 140,000 clones, 75% to 85% being singletons. The sequenced sample consisted of peripheral blood. The receptor set was obtained from a human donor with acute or convalescent COVID-19. The donor label of this sample is uncertain.

This clone was seen a single time. The gene calls are TRBV5-1 and TRBJ2-5; possible D gene TRBD1, 6 bases. Trimming removed 4 bases from V and 7 bases from J, with 20 bases in between. This CDR3 contains 15 residues. CDR1 SGHRS and CDR2 YFSETQ come from the germline V gene. The CDR3 loop reads CASSPGTPGIGTQYF. The CDR3 region has the DNA TGCGCCAGCAGCCCCGGGACACCTGGGATAGGGACCCAGTACTTC.

This sequence joins TRBV5-1 and TRBJ2-5, with a weak D call TRBD2 (6 bases). The V and J ends lost 4 bases and 1 base respectively, with 14 bases between them. This CDR3 contains 15 residues. The germline V gene has CDR1 SGHRS and CDR2 YFSETQ. The CDR3 DNA follows: TGCGCCAGCAGCCCTGCACTGGGGGGCCAAGAGACCCAGTACTTC. Translated, it gives CASSPALGGQETQYF.

Only a few counts were recorded for this clone. V usage is TRBV3-1 (or the pseudogene TRBV3-2) and J usage is TRBJ1-5; a possible D gene is TRBD1 (6 bases). V was clipped by 0 bases and J by 3 bases, with 9 bases between them. The CDR3 runs 15 residues. Germline V gives CDR1 LGHDT, CDR2 YNNKEL (reference sequence). This CDR3 is CASSQDTGNNQPQHF. The DNA of the CDR3 is TGTGCCAGCAGCCAAGATACAGGGAACAATCAGCCCCAGCATTTT.

The J gene is TRBJ2-3, the V gene TRBV5-1; 7 bases are shared with TRBD2. There are 14 residues in the CDR3. Germline CDR1 is SGHRS and CDR2 is YFSETQ. Germline trimming cut 3 bases from V and 2 bases from J; bases unmatched to any gene: 3. CDR3 loop: CASSYGGFTDTQYF. Written as DNA, the CDR3 is TGCGCCAGCAGCTACGGGGGGTTCACAGATACGCAGTATTTT.

The chain recombines TRBV25-1 with TRBJ1-6, with D uncertain. The length of the CDR3 is 14 residues. With 1 base removed from V and 10 bases from J, the gap between germline ends came to 11 bases. The germline CDR1 and CDR2 sequences are MGHDK and SYGVNS. The CDR3 nucleotides are TGTGCCAGCAGTGAATCCGGGGTAGACTCACCCCTCCACTTT. Its protein is CASSESGVDSPLHF.

The chain uses TRBV6-5 and TRBJ2-2; a possible D gene is TRBD2 (5 bases). The CDR3 runs 14 residues. The V end lost 6 bases, the J end lost 1 base, and 9 bases lay between the germline ends. The germline V gene encodes CDR1 MNHEY and CDR2 SVGAGI. The CDR3 region has the DNA TGTGCCAGCAGGGGGAGTAGGAACACCGGGGAGCTGTTTTTT. It encodes CASRGSRNTGELFF.

V is TRBV5-5 and J is TRBJ2-7; the match to TRBD1 covers 7 bases. The ends lost 2 bases at V and 3 bases at J; junction bases unmatched: 8. There are 15 residues in the CDR3. CDR1 is SGHKS, CDR2 YYEKEE, per germline (reference sequence). In DNA form, the CDR3 reads TGTGCCAGCAGCTTCGGAGACAGGGTTTACTACGAGCAGTACGTC. Its protein is CASSFGDRVYYEQYV.

This chain connects TRBV27 to TRBJ1-2; no firm D call. CDR3 size: 14 residues. Trimming took off 2 bases at V and 4 bases at J, with 11 bases between the two ends. Germline V gives CDR1 MNHEY, CDR2 SMNVEV (reference sequence). CDR3 protein: CASSLNAPIYGYTF. CDR3 DNA: TGTGCCAGCAGTTTAAACGCTCCTATCTATGGCTACACCTTC.

The chain couples TRBV25-1 to TRBJ1-1, with D possibly matching TRBD1 (6 bases). The V end lost 2 bases, the J end lost 5 bases, and 21 bases lay between the germline ends. Germline lookup yields CDR1 MGHDK and CDR2 SYGVNS. The CDR3 is 17 amino acids. The CDR3 DNA is TGTGCCAGCAGTGAAAGGCTCAGGGACACCCCGGGGACTGAAGCTTTCTTT. Translated, it gives CASSERLRDTPGTEAFF.

V gene TRBV12-3 or TRBV12-4 combines with J gene TRBJ1-1; 7 nucleotides match TRBD1. V was pared by 6 bases and J by 11 bases, with 6 bases of the junction left unmatched. This CDR3 contains 11 residues. The CDR3 region has the DNA TGTGCCAGCAGCACTGACAGGGTTGCTTTCTTT. Its translation is CASSTDRVAFF.

In its sample, this clone was seen a few times. The rearrangement links TRBV6-6 to TRBJ1-4; perhaps TRBD1 as D (6 bases). Trimming took off 2 bases at V and 3 bases at J, with 10 bases between the two ends. This CDR3 is 15 amino acids long. The V gene's germline CDR1 is MNHNY and CDR2 SVGAGI (reference sequence). CDR3 amino acids: CASSYGQGSNEKLFF. CDR3 nucleotide sequence: TGTGCCAGCAGTTACGGGCAGGGGTCTAATGAAAAACTGTTTTTT.

This clone was detected a few times. The chain has TRBV5-4 and TRBJ2-2, with D perhaps TRBD2 (5 bases). CDR3 length: 15 amino acids. The germline V and J ends were trimmed by 4 bases and 4 bases, with 14 bases remaining between them. Per the germline V gene, CDR1 is SGHNT and CDR2 is YYREEE (reference sequence). The CDR3 protein is CASSPRTPATGELFF. The CDR3 DNA follows: TGTGCCAGCAGCCCCCGGACTCCCGCCACCGGGGAGCTGTTTTTT.

This chain uses TRBV27 with TRBJ1-4; 7 nucleotides match TRBD1. Germline V gene sequence: CDR1 MNHEY, CDR2 SMNVEV (reference sequence). V dropped 6 bases and J dropped 5; count of bases not matched to a gene: 6. CDR3 length equals 14 residues. The CDR3 protein is CASRGGQFNEKLFF. In nucleotides, the CDR3 is TGTGCCAGCAGGGGGGGACAGTTCAATGAAAAACTGTTTTTT. Together with reference TRBV27 and TRBJ1-4, the CDR3 gives the full variable domain: EAQVTQNPRYLITVTGKKLTVTCSQNMNHEYMSWYRQDPGLGLRQIYYSMNVEVTDKGDVPEGYKVSRKEKRNFPLILESPSPNQTSLYFCASRGGQFNEKLFFGSGTQLSVL.

The rearrangement uses TRBV27 and TRBJ1-3; no firm D call. CDR3 length: 15 amino acids. Germline V gives CDR1 MNHEY, CDR2 SMNVEV (reference sequence). V gave up 4 bases and J gave up 0 bases, with 10 bases separating them. The chain's CDR3 is CASSSGLGSGNTIYF. The CDR3 DNA reads TGTGCCAGCAGTTCGGGGTTGGGCTCTGGAAACACCATATATTTT.

The rearrangement uses TRBV4-1 and TRBJ1-1; tentatively, D is TRBD1 (5 bases). Trimming removed 0 bases at V and 10 bases at J, with 15 bases between. Germline assignment: CDR1 MGHRA and CDR2 YSYEKL. The CDR3 length is 14 residues. CDR3 amino acids: CASSQDSTAQGAFF. In DNA form, the CDR3 reads TGCGCCAGCAGCCAAGATTCAACAGCCCAGGGAGCTTTCTTT.

This clone was counted at least ten times. This sequence joins TRBV6-2 or TRBV6-3 and TRBJ1-2; TRBD1 aligns across 8 bases. Per the germline V gene, CDR1 is MNHEY and CDR2 is SVGEGT. J lost 7 bases, V lost 4 bases, and 5 bases had no gene match. The CDR3 has 13 amino acids. CDR3 residues: CASSSRDRSGYTF. The CDR3 nucleotides read TGTGCCAGCAGTTCCCGGGACAGGAGTGGCTACACCTTC.

A few counts support this clone. This chain connects TRBV6-6 to TRBJ2-2; D remains ambiguous. Trimming removed 2 bases from V and 5 bases from J, with 6 bases in between. The CDR3 covers 13 residues. CDR1 is MNHNY, CDR2 SVGAGI, per germline (reference sequence). The CDR3 region has the DNA TGTGCCAGCAGTTACGTGAGGACCGGGGAGCTGTTTTTT. Protein sequence: CASSYVRTGELFF.

The chain links TRBV14 to TRBJ1-1; weak D call: TRBD1 (5 bases). The V end was cut by 2 bases, the J end by 3 bases, with 16 bases between. The CDR3 is 16 residues long. Germline V lookup: CDR1 SGHDN, CDR2 FVKESK. Here the CDR3 reads CASSQYSGSWDTEAFF. In DNA, the CDR3 is TGTGCCAGCAGCCAATATTCAGGGTCGTGGGACACTGAAGCTTTCTTT. The whole variable domain, filled in from reference TRBV14 and TRBJ1-1, reads EAGVTQFPSHSVIEKGQTVTLRCDPISGHDNLYWYRRVMGKEIKFLLHFVKESKQDESGMPNNRFLAERTGGTYSTLKVQPAELEDSGVYFCASSQYSGSWDTEAFFGQGTRLTVV.

The CDR3 sequence is CASSLKGQVPQTLHF. DNA of the CDR3: TGCGCCAGCAGCCTAAAAGGACAGGTTCCGCAAACCCTCCACTTT. The rearrangement joins TRBV4-1 to TRBJ1-6, with 7 bases matching TRBD1. Losses at the gene ends were 4 bases for V and 14 bases for J; bases not matched to a gene: 14. Germline V gene lookup returns CDR1 MGHRA and CDR2 YSYEKL. The CDR3 loop spans 15 amino acids.

This clone has just a few counts. J is TRBJ1-3 and V is TRBV6-5; D perhaps matches TRBD1 (6 bases). Germline V gives CDR1 MNHEY, CDR2 SVGAGI. The CDR3 has 16 amino acids. The V gene lost 4 bases and the J gene lost 0 bases, with 13 bases spanning the gap. In DNA, the CDR3 is TGTGCCAGCAGTTTAAAGACAGGAGTCTCTGGAAACACCATATATTTT. This gives the protein CASSLKTGVSGNTIYF.

There are a few counts of this clone. The CDR3 reads CASLKGLAVWQETQYF. The CDR3 coding sequence is TGTGCCAGCCTCAAGGGGCTAGCGGTCTGGCAAGAGACCCAGTACTTC. The rearrangement uses TRBV2 and TRBJ2-5; 7 nucleotides match TRBD2. Germline V CDR1 and CDR2: SNHLY, FYNNEI. The CDR3 loop spans 16 amino acids. The V gene end was trimmed by 8 bases and the J gene end by 2 bases; junction bases not matched to a gene: 14.

The chain uses TRBV20-1 and TRBJ1-2; D perhaps matches TRBD1 (6 bases). The germline CDR1 and CDR2 sequences are DFQATT and SNEGSKA (reference sequence). Trimming stripped 3 bases from V and 8 bases from J, with 16 bases between. There are 13 residues in the CDR3. CDR3 loop: CSASQDPQGGYTF. The CDR3 nucleotides are TGCAGTGCTAGTCAGGACCCTCAGGGGGGCTACACCTTC.

V is TRBV30 and J is TRBJ2-7, with D possibly TRBD2 on 7 matching bases. The CDR3 runs 14 residues. From germline, CDR1 is GTSNPN and CDR2 SVGIG (reference sequence). The V and J ends lost 2 bases and 0 bases respectively, with 11 bases between them. CDR3 loop: CAWSRGGTSYEQYF. DNA for the CDR3: TGTGCCTGGAGTAGGGGGGGTACCTCCTACGAGCAGTACTTC.

V usage is TRBV19 and J usage is TRBJ1-1; D remains unclear. The V and J ends lost 5 bases and 2 bases respectively, with 15 bases between them. Germline CDR1 is LNHDA and CDR2 is SQIVND (reference sequence). The length of the CDR3 is 15 residues. The CDR3 region is CASSLDRDFNTEAFF. In DNA, the CDR3 is TGTGCCAGTAGTCTCGATCGGGATTTTAACACTGAAGCTTTCTTT.

This chain uses TRBV5-1 with TRBJ1-1; 8 bases are shared with TRBD1. V shed 2 bases, J shed 3 bases, and the junction held 3 bases outside the gene matches. Germline lookup yields CDR1 SGHRS and CDR2 YFSETQ. The CDR3 sequence is 14 residues long. The CDR3 bases are TGCGCCAGCAGCTTTACACAGGGGGACACTGAAGCTTTCTTT. As protein: CASSFTQGDTEAFF.